This T cell receptor beta chain was recorded in a study of T cells expressing NK-cell markers. Study-level findings and limits: These clonotypes also led the CD3+CD56-NKG2C+ fraction in a few donors.

Using the 5' RACE reads, TCRdb records one entry per CDR3 protein without DNA. Seen in this sample are about 540,000 distinct CDR3 sequences; the ten most common clones hold under 4.5%. Comment on this clonotype: No antigen is known for it.

CDR3 size: 13 residues. The V gene's germline CDR1 is LNHDA and CDR2 SQIVND (reference sequence). This chain connects TRBV19 to TRBJ2-5; the TRBD1 assignment by TCRdb is unverifiable without DNA. The clonotype was recovered from a man between 18 and 29 years old in good health. Specimen: blood T cells: a sorted CD56 or NKG2C T cell subset, CD4+ or CD8+ T cells, or bulk PBMC T cells (not recorded which). The CDR3: CASREDRGETQYF.